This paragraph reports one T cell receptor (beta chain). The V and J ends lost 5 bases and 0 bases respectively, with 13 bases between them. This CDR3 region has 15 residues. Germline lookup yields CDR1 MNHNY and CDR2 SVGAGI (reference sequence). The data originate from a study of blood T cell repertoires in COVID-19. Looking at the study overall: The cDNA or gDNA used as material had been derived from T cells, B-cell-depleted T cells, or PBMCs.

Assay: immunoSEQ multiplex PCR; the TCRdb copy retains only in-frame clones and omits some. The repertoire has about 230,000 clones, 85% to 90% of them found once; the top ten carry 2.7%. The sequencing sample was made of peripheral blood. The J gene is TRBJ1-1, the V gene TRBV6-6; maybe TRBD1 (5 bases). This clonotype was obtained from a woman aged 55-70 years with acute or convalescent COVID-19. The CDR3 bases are TGTGCCAGCAGTCCCTCCGGGGGTATGAACACTGAAGCTTTCTTT. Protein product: CASSPSGGMNTEAFF.